The 17 T cell receptor beta chains given below trace back to one sample, sequenced in a study of OX40 agonist ivuxolimab in advanced cancers. Data came from immunoSEQ multiplex PCR; TCRdb stores just in-frame clones and leaves some out. Among 45,000 to 65,000 clones listed, about 80% were seen once. The material was CD4+ or CD8+ T cells sorted from blood, obtained in a trial of the OX40 agonist ivuxolimab. These receptors were taken from an adult with an advanced solid tumor such as melanoma, head and neck, liver or kidney cancer.

This clone came up a few times. The chain has TRBV11-2 and TRBJ2-5, with D unresolved. The germline CDR1 and CDR2 sequences are SGHAT and FQNNGV. CDR3 length: 15 residues. Trimming stripped 1 base from V and 1 base from J, with 10 bases between. The CDR3 nucleotides are TGTGCCAGCAGCTTAGTATCCCAAACCCAAGAGACCCAGTACTTC. The encoded protein is CASSLVSQTQETQYF.

V gene TRBV5-1 combines with J gene TRBJ1-2; D perhaps matches TRBD1 (5 bases). This CDR3 region has 14 residues. In germline, CDR1 is SGHRS, CDR2 YFSETQ. Trimming stripped 0 bases from V and 4 bases from J, with 10 bases between. The CDR3 DNA reads TGCGCCAGCAGCTTGGCAGGGCAAAGCTATGGCTACACCTTC. It is translated as CASSLAGQSYGYTF. The full variable domain, its missing parts supplied by reference TRBV5-1 and TRBJ1-2, is KAGVTQTPRYLIKTRGQQVTLSCSPISGHRSVSWYQQTPGQGLQFLFEYFSETQRNKGNFPGRFSGRQFSNSRSEMNVSTLELGDSALYLCASSLAGQSYGYTFGSGTRLTVV.

This clone was seen a single time. The rearrangement links TRBV6-5 to TRBJ2-5, with D uncertain. The CDR3 covers 13 residues. In germline, CDR1 is MNHEY, CDR2 SVGAGI. Between the trimmed V and J ends, which lost 3 bases and 5 bases, there was a span of 10 bases. CDR3 sequence reads: CASSYSTRETQYF. CDR3 sequence (DNA): TGTGCCAGCAGTTATTCCACCAGGGAGACCCAGTACTTC.

This clone was recorded a few times. The rearrangement links TRBV11-2 to TRBJ2-7; D perhaps matches TRBD2 (6 bases). Germline values: CDR1 SGHAT, CDR2 FQNNGV. This CDR3 comprises 15 residues. V lost 1 base to trimming and J lost 0 bases, with 10 bases between them. The CDR3: CASSLAAGHSYEQYF. For the CDR3, the DNA is TGTGCCAGCAGCTTAGCAGCGGGCCACTCCTACGAGCAGTACTTC.

This chain uses TRBV7-8 with TRBJ2-7, with D hard to call. This CDR3 has 14 amino acids. The germline CDR1 and CDR2 sequences are SGHVS and FQNEAQ. V lost 1 base and J lost 2, with 9 bases in between. The CDR3 DNA reads TGTGCCAGCAGCTTAGGTCCAGTCACCTACGAGCAGTACTTC. It codes for CASSLGPVTYEQYF.

This chain uses TRBV7-3 with TRBJ2-5; 9 bases map to TRBD1. V dropped 5 bases and J dropped 3; count of bases not matched to a gene: 4. The CDR3 covers 14 residues. CDR1 and CDR2 from the germline V gene are SGHTA and FQGTGA. The CDR3 reads CASSLQGAEETQYF. The CDR3 coding sequence is TGTGCCAGCAGCCTACAGGGGGCGGAAGAGACCCAGTACTTC. Using reference TRBV7-3 and TRBJ2-5 for the parts outside the CDR3, the full variable domain is GAGVSQTPSNKVTEKGKYVELRCDPISGHTALYWYRQSLGQGPEFLIYFQGTGAADDSGLPNDRFFAVRPEGSVSTLKIQRTERGDSAVYLCASSLQGAEETQYFGPGTRLLVL.

As regards this clone: Other nucleotide sequences from this sample produce the same CDR3. The gene calls are TRBV19 and TRBJ1-6; the match to TRBD1 covers 8 bases. This CDR3 has 13 residues. CDR1 LNHDA and CDR2 SQIVND come from the germline V gene (reference sequence). V was pared by 9 bases and J by 6 bases, with 4 bases of the junction left unmatched. In nucleotides, the CDR3 is TGTGCCAGCCTTGACAGGGGTAATTCACCCCTCCACTTT. It is translated as CASLDRGNSPLHF. The variable domain in full, with the rest retrieved from reference TRBV19 and TRBJ1-6, is DGGITQSPKYLFRKEGQNVTLSCEQNLNHDAMYWYRQDPGQGLRLIYYSQIVNDFQKGDIAEGYSVSREKKESFPLTVTSAQKNPTAFYLCASLDRGNSPLHFGNGTRLTVT.

V and J are TRBV7-6 and TRBJ2-7, with D maybe TRBD2 (6 bases). This CDR3 has 13 residues. The V gene's germline CDR1 is SGHVS and CDR2 FNYEAQ. V was shortened by 5 bases and J by 6 bases, with 14 bases between the two germline ends. The CDR3 nucleotides read TGTGCCAGCAGCCGGGACTCCGTAGCCGAGCAGTACTTC. Translated, it gives CASSRDSVAEQYF.

The V and J genes are TRBV7-9 and TRBJ1-4, with a possible D match to TRBD1 (6 bases). V was pared by 1 base and J by 7 bases, with 10 bases between. This CDR3 region has 14 residues. Germline CDR1 reads SEHNR; CDR2 reads FQNEAQ (reference sequence). CDR3 amino acids: CASSLVQGGEKLFF. In DNA, the CDR3 is TGTGCCAGCAGCTTAGTACAGGGAGGTGAAAAACTGTTTTTT.

This rearrangement joins TRBV7-2 to TRBJ1-6, with D perhaps TRBD1 (5 bases). V lost 2 bases, J lost 7 bases, and 12 bases lay in between. The germline V gene encodes CDR1 SGHTA and CDR2 FQGNSA. This CDR3 is 15 amino acids long. CDR3 in DNA: TGTGCCAGCAGCTTATTCAGGGCCGAAAATTCACCCCTCCACTTT. Translated: CASSLFRAENSPLHF. Variable domain in full (rest from reference TRBV7-2 and TRBJ1-6): GAGVSQSPSNKVTEKGKDVELRCDPISGHTALYWYRQSLGQGLEFLIYFQGNSAPDKSGLPSDRFSAERTGGSVSTLTIQRTQQEDSAVYLCASSLFRAENSPLHFGNGTRLTVT.

This clone has more than one count but fewer than ten. Written as DNA, the CDR3 is TGTGCCTCCTGGGGGGGACAGGGGATGGCAGATACGCAGTATTTT. Its protein product is CASWGGQGMADTQYF. The chain employs TRBV6-1 and TRBJ2-3, with 10 bases aligning to TRBD1. V was pared by 11 bases and J by 4 bases, with 12 bases of the junction left unmatched. This CDR3 region has 15 residues. Germline CDR1 is MNHNS and CDR2 is SASEGT.

The chain combines TRBV25-1 with TRBJ1-2; no clear D. Germline V CDR1 and CDR2: MGHDK, SYGVNS. The germline V and J ends were trimmed by 7 bases and 2 bases, with 14 bases remaining between them. There are 14 residues in the CDR3. CDR3 in amino acids: CASNPGNRNYGYTF. The CDR3 region has the DNA TGTGCCAGCAATCCGGGGAACAGAAACTATGGCTACACCTTC.

The J gene is TRBJ2-3, the V gene TRBV5-4, with TRBD1 matching 8 bases. The junction had 7 bases not matched to a gene; V was cut back by 4 bases and J by 6 bases. This CDR3 has 14 residues. Per germline, CDR1 SGHNT and CDR2 YYREEE (reference sequence). Written as DNA, the CDR3 is TGTGCCAGCAGCGGTGGACAGGGAAGGGATACGCAGTATTTT. It translates to CASSGGQGRDTQYF.

The chain couples TRBV6-1 to TRBJ2-5; D perhaps matches TRBD1 (5 bases). The CDR3 runs to 14 residues. Germline V gene data show CDR1 as MNHNS and CDR2 as SASEGT. With 4 bases removed from V and 5 bases from J, the gap between germline ends came to 14 bases. DNA for the CDR3: TGTGCCAGCAGTGTGGGGCAGCCCGAGGAGACCCAGTACTTC. This codes for CASSVGQPEETQYF.

The J gene is TRBJ2-7, the V gene TRBV27; D is possibly TRBD1 or TRBD2 (5 bases each). The germline gives CDR1 MNHEY, CDR2 SMNVEV (reference sequence). The CDR3 runs 16 residues. Trimming stripped 3 bases from V and 3 bases from J, with 18 bases between. The CDR3 loop is CASSFGSPGRNYEQYF. In DNA, the CDR3 is TGTGCCAGCAGTTTTGGCTCACCGGGACGGAACTACGAGCAGTACTTC.

Of note for this clone: The junction and the germline gene differ at one end; a read error may be behind it. The rearrangement joins TRBV6-1 to TRBJ1-5, with D possibly matching TRBD1 (6 bases). Per germline, CDR1 MNHNS and CDR2 SASEGT. The CDR3 is 13 amino acids. The CDR3 DNA reads TGTGCTAGCAGGGGATTTAGCAATCAGCCCCAGCATTTT. Protein sequence: CASRGFSNQPQHF.

The V gene is TRBV28, the J gene TRBJ1-5, with unresolved D. V was trimmed by 3 bases and J by 2 bases, leaving 11 bases between them. This CDR3 has 15 amino acids. Germline lookup yields CDR1 MDHEN and CDR2 SYDVKM. CDR3 protein: CASSFFLGGNQPQHF. The CDR3 DNA reads TGTGCCAGCAGTTTCTTTTTAGGAGGCAATCAGCCCCAGCATTTT.